This T cell receptor (beta chain) derives from a study of T cell changes during pregnancy in multiple sclerosis. The CDR3 is 16 residues long. Per germline, CDR1 MNHNS and CDR2 SASEGT. V lost 0 bases, J lost 0 bases, and 11 bases lay in between. Only in-frame clones appear in the TCRdb table, and some are missing; sequencing was by immunoSEQ multiplex PCR. The repertoire holds more than 55,000 clones, around 90% seen once, with roughly 3.5% in the top ten. This TCR was recovered from a female donor in good health, enrolled as a control in a pregnancy study. Sequencing used peripheral blood, obtained after pregnancy. The chain joins TRBV6-1 to TRBJ2-5; weak D call: TRBD1 (7 bases). The CDR3 DNA sequence: TGTGCCAGCAGTGAAGCGGCAGGGGGGAACCAAGAGACCCAGTACTTC. It yields the protein CASSEAAGGNQETQYF.